The clone carrying this T cell receptor (beta chain) was seen more than once but under ten times. Antigen unknown. A much larger clone sits a single nucleotide away, making a read error possible. The sample comes from a study of tumor-infiltrating lymphocytes in primary liver carcinoma. The study, taken as a whole, reports: Roughly 7-25% of top clones, and no more, occurred in all five tumor regions. Tumor-adjacent and tumor-blood pairs showed less overlap than tumor region pairs.

Co-extracting RNA and DNA was done with roughly 17-32 mg of unsorted bulk tissue as input. The patients had histopathologically diagnosed primary liver carcinoma, and their disease was treated by surgical resection. Each sampled tumor had five separate regions taken from it. This CDR3 contains 13 residues. Germline CDR1 reads SQVTM; CDR2 reads ANQGSEA. V gave up 4 bases and J gave up 1 base, with 8 bases separating them. Synthesis of TCR beta cDNA was carried out from 450 to 650 ng total RNA with a constant-region primer. TCR beta libraries came from three nested multiplex PCR rounds using slightly modified ARM-PCR. A C-beta reverse primer was combined with TRBV1-TRBV30 forward primers in the first two PCR rounds, and each round had approximately 9 cycles. TCRdb ran MiXCR on the multiplex PCR reads and lists one entry per CDR3 protein. Of tens of thousands of distinct CDR3 sequences detected, roughly three quarters appear once; the ten largest clones hold about a quarter.

The origin of this receptor is a man aged 40-50 years with primary liver carcinoma and hepatitis B virus infection. Sample: liver tumor tissue from sampling region 4. Subset indicated: tumor region T4, right-lateral pole. V is TRBV29-1 and J is TRBJ1-5; a possible D gene is TRBD1 (5 bases). The CDR3 protein is CSVGEGSNQPQHF. The CDR3 region has the DNA TGCAGCGTTGGGGAGGGGAGCAATCAGCCCCAGCATTTT.